These 10 T cell receptor beta chains share one sample of origin, sequenced in a study of blood T cells in healthy people across ages. A sample-barcoded 5' primer and a J-beta primer mix were used in a second PCR of about 7 to 12 cycles. MiXCR was run by TCRdb on the 5' RACE reads, yielding one entry per CDR3 protein. The repertoire holds around 800,000 distinct CDR3 sequences, about 62% seen once, with about a quarter in the top ten. Material: blood. The receptors were gathered from a man between 25 and 39 years old in good health.

This clonotype has just a few counts. The chain couples TRBV7-9 to TRBJ2-2; a possible D gene is TRBD2 (5 bases). The CDR3 has 14 residues. Germline V gene data show CDR1 as SEHNR and CDR2 as FQNEAQ (reference sequence). V lost 7 bases to trimming and J lost 0 bases, with 9 bases between them. The CDR3 sequence is CASIRETNTGELFF. The CDR3 DNA sequence: TGTGCCAGCATTCGGGAAACGAACACCGGGGAGCTGTTTTTT.

The rearrangement uses TRBV29-1 and TRBJ2-1, with D perhaps matching TRBD1 or TRBD2 (5 bases each). The V gene lost 2 bases and the J gene lost 4 bases, with 12 bases spanning the gap. Germline CDR1 reads SQVTM; CDR2 reads ANQGSEA. The CDR3 loop spans 14 amino acids. CDR3 nucleotides: TGCAGCGTTGAAAGAGGGGCGATGTACAATGAGCAGTTCTTC. Translating gives CSVERGAMYNEQFF.

V is TRBV6-2 or TRBV6-3 and J is TRBJ2-3, with no clear D. The CDR3 loop spans 15 amino acids. Trimming left V 0 bases short and J 2 bases short, with 9 bases between. CDR1 is MNHEY and CDR2 is SVGEGT in the germline V gene. The CDR3 DNA follows: TGTGCCAGCAGTTACTCGTCGACGGTCACAGATACGCAGTATTTT. The encoded protein is CASSYSSTVTDTQYF.

CDR3 bases: TGTGCCAGCAGCAGCACCGGGGGTATGGGGGAAAAACTGTTTTTT. Protein: CASSSTGGMGEKLFF. This sequence joins TRBV28 and TRBJ1-4; a possible D gene is TRBD1 (5 bases). CDR3 size: 15 residues. With 6 bases removed from V and 8 bases from J, the gap between germline ends came to 19 bases. Germline V gene sequence: CDR1 MDHEN, CDR2 SYDVKM.

This clonotype turned up a few times. This chain uses TRBV4-2 with TRBJ1-6; D ambiguous. Germline CDR1 reads LGHNA; CDR2 reads YNFKEQ. The V and J ends lost 1 base and 5 bases respectively, with 9 bases between them. This CDR3 is built from 15 residues. The CDR3 sequence is CASSQVSINNSPLHF. CDR3 DNA: TGTGCCAGCAGCCAAGTCTCAATCAATAATTCACCCCTCCACTTT.

V usage is TRBV6-6 and J usage is TRBJ2-4; 13 bases match TRBD2. The DNA end is a closer match to TRBJ2-5, so the J assignment may be wrong. Germline V gene data show CDR1 as MNHNY and CDR2 as SVGAGI (reference sequence). The CDR3 sequence is 16 residues long. CDR3 residues: CASSRTSGGLQETQYF. The CDR3, as DNA: TGTGCCAGCAGTCGGACTAGCGGGGGACTCCAAGAGACCCAGTACTTC.

This sequence joins TRBV20-1 and TRBJ2-1, with D tentatively TRBD2 (5 bases). The CDR3 is 11 amino acids. The V end lost 5 bases, the J end lost 9 bases, and 11 bases lay between the germline ends. Per the germline V gene, CDR1 is DFQATT and CDR2 is SNEGSKA (reference sequence). The CDR3 here is CSAREGREQFF. CDR3 sequence (DNA): TGCAGTGCTCGGGAAGGGCGTGAGCAGTTCTTC.

A few counts support this clonotype. The chain's CDR3 is CAISDLTQPQHF. CDR3 coding DNA: TGTGCCATCAGTGATTTGACTCAGCCCCAGCATTTT. The V gene is TRBV10-3, the J gene TRBJ1-5; D not certain. Germline lookup yields CDR1 ENHRY and CDR2 SYGVKD. This CDR3 contains 12 residues. V dropped 3 bases and J dropped 6 bases, with 6 bases sitting between them.

In this sample, this clonotype turned up a few times. The chain recombines TRBV6-2 or TRBV6-3 with TRBJ2-1, with 7 bases aligning to TRBD1. This CDR3 is built from 13 residues. V was pared by 6 bases and J by 6 bases, with 5 bases of the junction left unmatched. The V gene's germline CDR1 is MNHEY and CDR2 SVGEGT. CDR3 DNA: TGTGCCAGCAGCAAGGGACAGCTCAATGAGCAGTTCTTC. Its translation is CASSKGQLNEQFF.

The chain employs TRBV10-3 and TRBJ2-5; D is unclear. Germline CDR1 is ENHRY and CDR2 is SYGVKD. The CDR3 has 15 residues. Trimming cost V 3 bases and J 5 bases, with 16 bases left between them. The DNA for the CDR3 is TGTGCCATCAGTGAAGGGCGTGGGCTAGGGGAGACCCAGTACTTC. Encoded protein: CAISEGRGLGETQYF.